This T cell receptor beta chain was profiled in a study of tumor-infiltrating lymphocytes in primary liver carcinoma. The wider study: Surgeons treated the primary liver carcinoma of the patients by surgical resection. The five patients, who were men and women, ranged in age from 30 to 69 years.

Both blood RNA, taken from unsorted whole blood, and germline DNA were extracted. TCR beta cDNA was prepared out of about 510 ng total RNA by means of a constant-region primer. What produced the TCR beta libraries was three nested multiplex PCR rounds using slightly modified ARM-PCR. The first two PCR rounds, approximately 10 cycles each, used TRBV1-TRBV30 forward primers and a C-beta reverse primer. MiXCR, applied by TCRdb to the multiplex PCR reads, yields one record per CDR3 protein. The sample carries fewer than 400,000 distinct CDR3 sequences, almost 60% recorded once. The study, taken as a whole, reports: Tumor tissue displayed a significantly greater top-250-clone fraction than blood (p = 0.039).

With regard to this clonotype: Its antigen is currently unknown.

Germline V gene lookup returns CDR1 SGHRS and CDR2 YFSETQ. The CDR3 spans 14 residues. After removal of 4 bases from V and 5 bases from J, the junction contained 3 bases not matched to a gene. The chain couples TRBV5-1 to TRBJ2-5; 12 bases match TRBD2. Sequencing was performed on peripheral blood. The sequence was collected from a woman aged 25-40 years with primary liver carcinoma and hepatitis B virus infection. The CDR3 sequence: CASSRTSGMETQYF. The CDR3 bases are TGCGCCAGCAGCAGGACTAGCGGGATGGAGACCCAGTACTTC. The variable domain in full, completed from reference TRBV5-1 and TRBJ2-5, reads KAGVTQTPRYLIKTRGQQVTLSCSPISGHRSVSWYQQTPGQGLQFLFEYFSETQRNKGNFPGRFSGRQFSNSRSEMNVSTLELGDSALYLCASSRTSGMETQYFGPGTRLLVL.